Sequencing of this T cell receptor (beta chain) was carried out in a study of blood T cell repertoires in COVID-19. Study-level background: The cDNA or gDNA used as material had been derived from T cells, B-cell-depleted T cells, or PBMCs.

Here immunoSEQ multiplex PCR was the method, and the copy in TCRdb shows in-frame clones only, minus some. The top ten hold approximately 3.6% of the sample, which has 85,000 to 130,000 clones, around 83% seen once. Germline CDR1 and CDR2: SGHDT and YYEEEE. The ends were cut back, 0 bases at V and 2 bases at J, with 15 bases in the middle. The CDR3 is 16 residues long. The sequence was collected from a woman older than 75 with active or convalescent COVID-19. This sequence joins TRBV5-6 and TRBJ2-7, with D possibly being TRBD2 (5 bases). Specimen: peripheral blood. The CDR3 spells CASSLAGSQSTYEQYF. CDR3 DNA sequence: TGTGCCAGCAGCTTGGCGGGAAGTCAGTCAACCTACGAGCAGTACTTC.